Listed here are 6 T cell receptor beta chains from one sample, sequenced in a study of blood T cell repertoires in COVID-19 (TCRdb year 2020). Libraries came from the immunoSEQ multiplex PCR assay. Here the immuneACCESS table is served through TCRdb, limited to in-frame sequences with V and J called. Missing clones are a known gap in these copies; in checked studies unresolved V genes cover under half, and the rest lacks a known reason. The sample data list 300,000 to 350,000 clones, and about 87% of these were observed just once. Clones ranked in the top ten supply around 5% of the sample. The sample consisted of PBMCs or T cells enriched from blood (not recorded which). All receptors derive from a man aged 30 to 45 who had recovered from COVID-19.

This sequence joins TRBV19 and TRBJ2-7; 8 nucleotides align to TRBD2. CDR3 length equals 16 residues. Germline V gene lookup returns CDR1 LNHDA and CDR2 SQIVND (reference sequence). V gave up 7 bases and J gave up 5 bases; unmatched junction bases: 16. CDR3 in DNA: TGTGCCAGTATTCGTACGCGGGGGGACGGGATCCACGAGCAGTACTTC. This sequence encodes CASIRTRGDGIHEQYF.

The CDR3 reads CASSFGQGGSPLHF. The CDR3 bases are TGTGCCAGCAGCTTTGGACAGGGTGGATCACCCCTCCACTTT. The chain carries TRBV14 and TRBJ1-6; 8 nucleotides match TRBD1. Trimming took 5 bases from V and 10 from J; bases not matched to a gene: 7. The CDR3 runs 14 residues. Germline V lookup: CDR1 SGHDN, CDR2 FVKESK.

The V call is TRBV11-2, the J call TRBJ1-2; the D gene is possibly TRBD1 (6 bases). Between the trimmed V and J ends, which lost 0 bases and 7 bases, there was a span of 15 bases. The CDR3 is made up of 15 amino acids. CDR1 and CDR2 (germline): SGHAT, FQNNGV. The CDR3 reads CASSLEVGAVGGYTF. The CDR3 coding sequence is TGTGCCAGCAGCTTAGAGGTGGGGGCAGTTGGTGGCTACACCTTC.

This sequence joins TRBV19 and TRBJ2-5, with 7 positions matching TRBD1. This CDR3 is 15 amino acids long. Trimming removed 4 bases from V and 3 bases from J; junction bases left unmatched: 8. Germline CDR1 and CDR2: LNHDA and SQIVND (reference sequence). CDR3 sequence: CASSRIRDSKETQYF. The DNA of the CDR3 is TGTGCCAGTAGTAGGATTCGGGACAGTAAAGAGACCCAGTACTTC.

V and J are TRBV28 and TRBJ2-7; 8 bases fit TRBD1. The CDR3 extends over 13 amino acids. The germline CDR1 and CDR2 sequences are MDHEN and SYDVKM. V lost 8 bases, J lost 3 bases, and 6 bases stayed unmatched. In DNA form, the CDR3 reads TGTGCCAGCTCCCGGACAGGGAACTACGAGCAGTACTTC. The encoded protein is CASSRTGNYEQYF. The full variable domain, its missing parts supplied by reference TRBV28 and TRBJ2-7, is DVKVTQSSRYLVKRTGEKVFLECVQDMDHENMFWYRQDPGLGLRLIYFSYDVKMKEKGDIPEGYSVSREKKERFSLILESASTNQTSMYLCASSRTGNYEQYFGPGTRLTVT.

This chain uses TRBV18 with TRBJ2-5, with 8 positions matching TRBD1. The germline gives CDR1 KGHSH, CDR2 LQKENI. This CDR3 is 15 amino acids long. The J segment lost 5 bases and the V segment lost 0 bases, leaving 5 bases of the junction unmatched. The CDR3 here is CASSPPTGVYETQYF. CDR3 sequence (DNA): TGTGCCAGCTCACCACCGACAGGGGTGTATGAGACCCAGTACTTC.